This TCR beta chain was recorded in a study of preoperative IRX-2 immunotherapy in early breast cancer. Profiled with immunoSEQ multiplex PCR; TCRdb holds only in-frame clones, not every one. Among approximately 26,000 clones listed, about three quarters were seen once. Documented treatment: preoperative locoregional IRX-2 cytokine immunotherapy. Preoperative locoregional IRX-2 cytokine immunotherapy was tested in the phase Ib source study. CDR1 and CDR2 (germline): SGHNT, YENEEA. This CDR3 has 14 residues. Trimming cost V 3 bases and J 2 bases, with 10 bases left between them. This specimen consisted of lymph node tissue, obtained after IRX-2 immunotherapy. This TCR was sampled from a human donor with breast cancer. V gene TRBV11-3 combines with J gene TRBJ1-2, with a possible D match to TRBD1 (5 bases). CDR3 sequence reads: CASSLEGVNYGYTF. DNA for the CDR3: TGTGCCAGCAGCTTGGAAGGGGTAAACTATGGCTACACCTTC.